Listed here are 2 T cell receptor beta chains from one sample, sequenced in a study of persistence of HIV-infected CD4 T cells. These receptors lack a known antigen. The immunoSEQ assay was version 4, run in survey mode. Data came from immunoSEQ multiplex PCR; TCRdb stores just in-frame clones and leaves some out. The repertoire holds 50,000 or so clones, with around 80% as singletons. Stimulation used approximately 10 ug/mL lysate from CMV-infected fibroblasts. Memory cells lacking CD40L and CD69 with high CD45RO were sorted. The starting material was CD4+ T cells sorted from PBMCs after approximately 18-hour stimulation, obtained from a patient who received antiretroviral therapy. These receptors came from an adult man with HIV who was CMV-seropositive.

The chain couples TRBV6-2 or TRBV6-3 to TRBJ1-1; possible D gene TRBD1, 5 bases. The V gene lost 2 bases and the J gene lost 4 bases, with 23 bases spanning the gap. This CDR3 has 18 residues. The germline gives CDR1 MNHEY, CDR2 SVGEGT. The chain's CDR3 is CASSYQGGGEWGGTEAFF. DNA for the CDR3: TGTGCCAGCAGTTACCAAGGAGGCGGGGAATGGGGGGGCACTGAAGCTTTCTTT.

The rearrangement links TRBV19 to TRBJ2-1; 13 positions agree with TRBD2. This CDR3 contains 17 residues. Unmatched junction bases numbered 10, after V lost 5 bases and J lost 6 bases. The germline gives CDR1 LNHDA, CDR2 SQIVND (reference sequence). The CDR3 DNA reads as TGTGCCAGTAGTCCCCAAAGACTAGCGGGAGGCGGCAATGAGCAGTTCTTC. It is translated as CASSPQRLAGGGNEQFF.